The rows below give T cell receptor beta chains drawn from one sample of a study of T cell repertoires in cytomegalovirus infection. These receptors' antigens are unknown. A single record per CDR3 protein comes from TCRdb applying MiXCR to the reads. This table holds about 770,000 distinct CDR3 sequences, just under 30% found once. This material consisted of cultured CD8+ T cells from PBMCs, taken from culture after CMV antigen stimulation. The receptors derive from a human donor in good health (CMV status not recorded). Some clones in this sample may be carry-over from other donors' samples. CDR3s include the opening cysteine and the closing phenylalanine or tryptophan. The order of the fields is J gene, clone size, D gene, V gene, CDR3 DNA, CDR3 protein. The D gene is left open where the match is weak. Clone sizes are given selectively: once, few, many, or a class where the clone is expanded.

>TRBJ1-1|few|TRBD1|TRBV12-3/TRBV12-4
TGTGCCAGCAGTTTAGGATCAGGGGGCGTGTGGACTGAAGCTTTCTTT
CASSLGSGGVWTEAFF
>TRBJ2-5|.|.|TRBV27
TGTGCCAGCAGCTCCATGGGGGTGACATACGAGACCCAGTACTTC
CASSSMGVTYETQYF
>TRBJ2-3|.|TRBD2|TRBV5-1
TGCGCCAGCAGCCGCGGGACAGGAGTGGGGACTAGCGGTAGCACAGATACGCAGTATTTT
CASSRGTGVGTSGSTDTQYF
>TRBJ1-6|.|TRBD1|TRBV27
TGTGCCAGCAGCCTATGGACAGGGGTTAATTCACCCCTCCACTTT
CASSLWTGVNSPLHF
>TRBJ2-7|few|.|TRBV5-1
TGCGCCAGCAGCTTGGGTTCGGCCACCTACGAGCAGTACTTC
CASSLGSATYEQYF
>TRBJ2-1|.|.|TRBV14
TGTGCCAGCAGCCAAGGGTACAACAATGAGCAGTTCTTC
CASSQGYNNEQFF
>TRBJ2-3|few|.|TRBV27
TGTGCCAGCAGCTTTCTGGGGGCGGAAGATACGCAGTATTTT
CASSFLGAEDTQYF
>TRBJ2-1|.|TRBD2|TRBV12-3/TRBV12-4
TGTGCCAGCAGTTTAGACTGGACTAGCGGGGGGGTATACAATGAGCAGTTCTTC
CASSLDWTSGGVYNEQFF
>TRBJ2-1|few|.|TRBV7-6
TGTGCCAGCAGCCCATACAGGGATTCCTACAATGAGCAGTTCTTC
CASSPYRDSYNEQFF
>TRBJ1-2|.|TRBD1|TRBV5-1
TGCGCCAGCAGCTTGGCCTGGACAGGACCTGTAAATCGCGCCAGATATGGCTACACCTTC
CASSLAWTGPVNRARYGYTF
>TRBJ2-7|.|TRBD2|TRBV7-6
TGTGCCAGCAGCCTCGCGGGCAGCGGACTAGCCGAGCAGTACTTC
CASSLAGSGLAEQYF
>TRBJ2-5|few|TRBD2|TRBV13
TGTGCCAGCAGAGAAGCGGGGGAAGAGACCCAGTACTTC
CASREAGEETQYF
>TRBJ1-2|few|.|TRBV27
TGTGCCAGCAGTTCCGGTGTCAACGGCTACACCTTC
CASSSGVNGYTF
>TRBJ1-2|few|.|TRBV27
TGTGCCAGCAAACCTGAGGCAGGGTTTAGTTATGGCTACACCTTC
CASKPEAGFSYGYTF
>TRBJ2-1|.|TRBD2|TRBV7-2
TGTGCCAGCAGCTTTGCGGGGGACCTCTACAATGAGCAGTTCTTC
CASSFAGDLYNEQFF
>TRBJ1-1|few|.|TRBV11-1
TGTGCCAGCAGCTTAGCGGGCAACTCGAGAGAAGCTTTCTTT
CASSLAGNSREAFF
>TRBJ2-3|once|.|TRBV7-3
TGTGCCAGCAGCTTAGGGGTAGCCCTCCGCACAGATACGCAGTATTTT
CASSLGVALRTDTQYF
>TRBJ2-1|.|TRBD2|TRBV4-1
TGCGCCAGCAGCCACCCCGGACTAGCGAGCAATGAGCAGTTCTTC
CASSHPGLASNEQFF
>TRBJ2-2|.|TRBD1|TRBV29-1
TGCAGCGCTAGGGGGGGACAGGGGATGAACACCGGGGAGCTGTTTTTT
CSARGGQGMNTGELFF
>TRBJ1-5|.|.|TRBV23-1
TGCGCCAGCAGTCAATCGTCAGGACCCAAGACCCAGCATTTT
CASSQSSGPKTQHF
>TRBJ2-5|many|TRBD1|TRBV7-8
TGTGCCAGCAGCGGTACAGGGGTGGGCGAGACCCAGTACTTC
CASSGTGVGETQYF
>TRBJ1-2|.|TRBD1|TRBV7-6
TGTGCCAGCAGCGCTCAGGGGGCGCCTTTCTATGGCTACACCTTC
CASSAQGAPFYGYTF
>TRBJ1-1|.|.|TRBV7-3
TGTGCCAGCAGCAGGGAGAGCACTGAAGCTTTCTTT
CASSRESTEAFF
>TRBJ1-1|few|.|TRBV28
TGTGCCAGCATCTCGGCAGGGGACCTCACTGAAGCTTTCTTT
CASISAGDLTEAFF
>TRBJ2-1|.|TRBD2|TRBV5-6
TGTGCCAGCAGCTCTGGCGGGGGGACTTACAATGAGCAGTTCTTC
CASSSGGGTYNEQFF
>TRBJ1-5|few|TRBD1|TRBV7-2
TGTGCCAGCAGCTTAGCCGGCACAGGGGGACAGAATCAGCCCCAGCATTTT
CASSLAGTGGQNQPQHF
>TRBJ1-1|.|.|TRBV27
TGTGCCAGCAGTTTACGGGGGTCCGAGACTGAAGCTTTCTTT
CASSLRGSETEAFF
>TRBJ2-2|.|.|TRBV29-1
TGCAGCTCCTCAGAGCTAACCGGGGAGCTGTTTTTT
CSSSELTGELFF
>TRBJ2-5|few|.|TRBV29-1
TGCAGCGTTCCACTTCCCTGGGGGAAAGAGACCCAGTACTTC
CSVPLPWGKETQYF
>TRBJ2-1|few|.|TRBV7-9
TGTGCCAGCAGCCCCCGGGACACGAGCTCCTACAATGAGCAGTTCTTC
CASSPRDTSSYNEQFF
>TRBJ2-1|few|TRBD2|TRBV10-3
TGTGCCATCAGCGGGACTAGCGGGGGGCCGAGGCACAATGAGCAGTTCTTC
CAISGTSGGPRHNEQFF
>TRBJ2-6|.|.|TRBV12-3/TRBV12-4
TGTGCCAGCAGATCCCGGGGGGGGGCCAACGTCCTGACTTTC
CASRSRGGANVLTF
>TRBJ1-1|few|.|TRBV11-1
TGTGCCAGCAGCTCACCCCCCCGGGAGGGAGTTTTGACTTTCTTT
CASSSPPREGVLTFF
>TRBJ2-6|few|.|TRBV6-6
TGTGCCAGCGTTGGTAACGGGGCCAACGTCCTGACTTTC
CASVGNGANVLTF
>TRBJ2-3|.|.|TRBV14
TGTGCCAGCAGCCAAGAGAGTGGGGCAGGGGCAGATACGCAGTATTTT
CASSQESGAGADTQYF
>TRBJ1-1|few|TRBD1|TRBV6-6
TGTGCCAGCAGTGTACCGGGACAGGTGAACACTGAAGCTTTCTTT
CASSVPGQVNTEAFF
>TRBJ2-7|.|TRBD1|TRBV15
TGTGCCACCAGCAGAGATAGGGACAGGGCCTACGAGCAGTACTTC
CATSRDRDRAYEQYF
>TRBJ1-6|few|.|TRBV9
TGTGCCAGCAGCGGGAACAGTCGAGTCAATTCACCCCTCCACTTT
CASSGNSRVNSPLHF
>TRBJ2-1|.|.|TRBV7-9
TGTGCCAGCAGACTGGTGGGGAATGAGCAGTTCTTC
CASRLVGNEQFF
>TRBJ2-3|.|TRBD1|TRBV4-1
TGCGCCAGCAGCCAAGGGTTGGGACAGGTGATCGATACGCAGTATTTT
CASSQGLGQVIDTQYF
>TRBJ2-1|few|.|TRBV6-5
TGTGCCAGCAGCCCACTCTGGGGCAGCTCCTACAATGAGCAGTTCTTC
CASSPLWGSSYNEQFF
>TRBJ2-5|few|TRBD1|TRBV7-6
TGTGCCAGCAGCTCCACTCCCCCAGGGGGTGGGGAGACCCAGTACTTC
CASSSTPPGGGETQYF
>TRBJ1-4|.|.|TRBV7-9
TGTGCCAGCAGCTCCCCGACAGTGAATGGGGAAAAACTGTTTTTT
CASSSPTVNGEKLFF
>TRBJ1-1|.|TRBD1|TRBV9
TGTGCCAGCAGCGTAGCTTTGGGACAGGGAGAGGGAGGAACTGAAGCTTTCTTT
CASSVALGQGEGGTEAFF
>TRBJ1-1|.|.|TRBV28
TGTGCCAGCAGTTTAATAACGGACATCACTGAAGCTTTCTTT
CASSLITDITEAFF
>TRBJ1-1|.|.|TRBV27
TGTGCCAGCCTATCTCGCCGGAGGTTAAACACTGAAGCTTTCTTT
CASLSRRRLNTEAFF
>TRBJ1-5|many|.|TRBV12-3/TRBV12-4
TGTGCCAGCAGAACCGCGCTCGGGGATCAGCCCCAGCATTTT
CASRTALGDQPQHF